This T cell receptor beta chain came from a study of blood T cell repertoires in COVID-19. Study-wide context: The United States, Italy and Spain supplied acute and convalescent COVID-19 samples. PBMCs, B-cell-depleted T cells, or T cells were the source of the cDNA or gDNA that made up the material.

How the authors handled the data: It was from reference gene primer amplification that nucleated cell counts were estimated. Assay used: immunoSEQ multiplex PCR; TCRdb lists only in-frame clones, some missing. The V and J calls and the clone size are those of that table, but D and trimming were determined from the DNA. The sample has approximately 500,000 clones, approximately 83% seen once. The germline gives CDR1 GTSNPN, CDR2 SVGIG (reference sequence). With 1 base clipped from V and 2 bases from J, the junction kept 9 bases outside the gene matches. CDR3 length equals 16 residues. The chain joins TRBV30 to TRBJ2-7; TRBD2 matches 9 bases. Sequenced: peripheral blood. This clonotype originated in a human donor in a cohort sampled during active COVID-19. The CDR3 DNA follows: TGTGCCTGGAGTGGGATAGCGGGAGTCTATCCCTACGAGCAGTACTTC. Amino acid sequence: CAWSGIAGVYPYEQYF.